This entry describes one T cell receptor beta chain. Its specificity is not known. The CDR3 totals 15 residues. V lost 3 bases to trimming and J lost 6 bases, with 17 bases between them. The data stem from a study of T cells in Graves' hyperthyroidism and ophthalmopathy. Study summary: Peripheral blood was taken when the disease was first diagnosed, before any treatment began.

Researchers amplified the TCR beta CDR3 regions from RNA transcripts. HTBI primers drove first-round RT-PCR of the TCR CDR3. TCRdb reprocessed the multiplex PCR reads with MiXCR, giving one entry per CDR3 protein. The sample shows about 410,000 distinct CDR3 sequences, about 14% of them seen only once. Lactation, pregnancy, other autoimmune disease or uncontrolled infection led to exclusion of patients. Findings of the study overall: Blood also showed most of the thyroid clonotypes that were expanded above 0.001.

Source material: blood. The sequence was collected from a man younger than 35 with Graves' ophthalmopathy. V gene TRBV12-3 or TRBV12-4 combines with J gene TRBJ1-1; the D gene is possibly TRBD1 (6 bases). Written as DNA, the CDR3 is TGTGCCAGCAGTTTGGGTCATTTAGGGGGGTCTGAAGCTTTCTTT. This translates into CASSLGHLGGSEAFF.